The present T cell receptor (beta chain) was sequenced within a study of T cells in Graves' hyperthyroidism and ophthalmopathy (dated 2019 in TCRdb). The study in broad terms: Peripheral blood was sampled at the time of initial diagnosis, prior to any treatment. To identify distinguishing TCR V-J signatures, a discovery cohort of some 99 patients was used, comprising 43 with Graves' ophthalmopathy and some 57 with stable Graves' hyperthyroidism. Whether ophthalmopathy could be predicted prospectively was tested in an independent validation cohort made up of some 20 hyperthyroidism patients plus 17 patients who later progressed to ophthalmopathy. For training and testing, the approximately 92 patients in the discovery cohort were randomly divided in a 7:3 ratio. In more than 5 Graves' hyperthyroidism patients, the study also compared T-cell repertoires from thyroid tissue with T-cell repertoires from blood. After sampling, hyperthyroidism patients received methimazole starting at 30 mg daily, and ophthalmopathy patients received high-dose intravenous methylprednisolone. The paper reports TCR Vbeta CDR3 sequencing of 130 to 150 peripheral blood samples: around 45 ophthalmopathy, under 85 hyperthyroidism and approximately 17 progressor patients. The investigation overall reported the following: Most expanded thyroid clonotypes (frequency above 0.001) were also detected in blood, a finding suggesting that blood repertoires may reflect thyroid immune responses. No statistical method was used to set the sample size in advance, and investigators knew the group allocation. Ophthalmopathy was separated from stable hyperthyroidism by a 13 V-J signature model, with about 88% sensitivity and 81% to 82% specificity obtained in cross-validation and 80%/75% obtained in testing. In validation, the model predicted progression to ophthalmopathy a median of about 6.8 months before onset, with over 55% sensitivity and about 72% specificity.

In the ophthalmopathy patients, disease was moderately to severely active, with a Clinical Activity Score of 3 or more, a NOSPECS grade of 4 or more, and a duration of less than 3 months. Exclusion was applied to patients with uncontrolled infections, other autoimmune diseases, pregnancy or lactation. Diagnoses relied on clinical symptoms, serum thyroxine and TRAb, thyroid ultrasound and orbital computed tomography. PBMCs were isolated from 7.5 to 10 ml of fresh peripheral blood by Ficoll-Paque density gradient centrifugation. Trizol reagent was used to extract total RNA, and RNA quality was then checked on an Agilent 2100 Bioanalyzer. The CDR3 starts with the cysteine, ends with the phenylalanine, and has 15 residues. CDR3 DNA is the only sequence kept; it has 45 bases, read in frame from the first base. From V the trimming removes 1 base and from J it removes 5 bases, while the gene matches leave 4 bases of the junction unaccounted for. Looking up the germline V gene yields CDR1 MNHNS and CDR2 SASEGT.

This clonotype appeared a few times. Its antigen specificity is not known. There are no base qualities to consult, and no much larger clone falls within one base. Amplification of TCR beta CDR3 regions was carried out from RNA transcripts. For the first round of RT-PCR on the TCR CDR3, the HTBI primer set was used together with the Qiagen OneStep RT-PCR kit. The libraries were constructed in a second round of multiplex PCR and then size-selected and purified. Sequencing of the libraries was done on an Illumina HiSeq2000 using paired-end 100 bp reads. In the paper's pipeline: SOAPnuke was used to process the raw data, throwing out any read that contained adapters or uncalled bases, had a mean Phred below 15, or lacked an exact constant-primer or identifier match. COPE v1.2.5 was used to merge high-quality paired reads, and clonotypes were defined as unique nucleotide sequences. MiTCR v1.1 was used to align the clonotypes against IMGT TRBV, TRBD and TRBJ reference segments. The analysis included only V-J combinations with a frequency above 0.0001, which together covered approximately 99% of the repertoires. A TCS score was defined as the ratio of F50 (clonal expansion) to E x V (chaos), with BLOSUM62-based TCRdist applied between CDR3 peptides within each V-J. Welch's t-statistics and random forest reduced 500 to 550 V-J features to about 13, which were used in a naive Bayes classifier (R e1071). The public reads were quality trimmed at Q25 with fastp and then assembled into clones with MiXCR by TCRdb, keeping productive beta chains. Entries are consolidated by CDR3 protein sequence, retaining the most common genes and DNA. In this record, the V and J calls reflect TCRdb's handling and not the investigators' own analysis. The sample table lists about 600,000 distinct CDR3 sequences, approximately 15% of them with a count of one. Of the sample, around 3.5% falls within the top ten clones.

This sequence was found in a middle-aged woman with Graves' ophthalmopathy. The chain was built from TRBV6-1 and TRBJ2-1, and 8 bases in between align with TRBD1. The sample consisted of blood. The CDR3 protein sequence reads: CASSEEQGGHNEQFF. The sequenced DNA is TGTGCCAGCAGTGAAGAACAGGGGGGCCACAATGAGCAGTTCTTC.